The clone carrying this TCR beta chain was found a few times. Its target is not known. The germline CDR1 and CDR2 sequences are SNHLY and FYNNEI. After removal of 2 bases from V and 6 bases from J, the junction contained 8 bases not matched to a gene. The CDR3 has 15 residues. Patients were newly diagnosed with stage II-IVA oral cavity squamous cell carcinoma without prior systemic or radiation treatment. These data belong to a study of neoadjuvant anti-PD-1 for oral cavity cancer. Whole-study context: Patients without progression got a fourth dose around day 43.

Study-wide results and limits: Post-nivolumab, blood T cell clonality was significantly elevated in non-responders. TCR analyses covered only a few patients per response group.

The protocol was immunoSEQ multiplex PCR, while the TCRdb copy is restricted to in-frame clones and leaves out a portion. The sample shows approximately 13,000 clones, 50% to 75% of them seen only once. V is TRBV2 and J is TRBJ1-2; TRBD1 matches 8 bases. The receptor was isolated from a person aged 40 to 85 with oral cavity squamous cell carcinoma. Material: PBMCs, obtained before nivolumab (anti-PD-1) treatment. CDR3 loop: CASSELGQGGDGYTF. The CDR3 coding sequence is TGTGCCAGCAGTGAACTCGGACAGGGAGGAGATGGCTACACCTTC.